This record looks at one T cell receptor beta chain sequence and its context. This specimen includes other DNA sequences encoding the same CDR3. The sample originates from a study of blood T cell repertoires in COVID-19. Study overall: Acute and convalescent COVID-19 specimens originated in the United States, Italy and Spain. PBMCs, B-cell-depleted T cells, or T cells were the source of the cDNA or gDNA that made up the material.

As handled by the study authors: How many nucleated cells were present was estimated from reference gene primer amplification. Measured with immunoSEQ multiplex PCR; TCRdb has only the in-frame clones, and not every one. V, J and clone size reflect that table, while D and trimming were determined from the DNA. The table lists about 170,000 clones, 84% of them singletons. The CDR3 covers 15 residues. Germline lookup yields CDR1 LNHDA and CDR2 SQIVND (reference sequence). Trimming removed 5 bases from V and 3 bases from J; junction bases left unmatched: 6. The V gene is TRBV19, the J gene TRBJ1-1, with TRBD1 matching 10 bases. This TCR was sampled from a human donor with acute or convalescent COVID-19. The donor label of this sample is uncertain. Sequencing used peripheral blood. The CDR3 sequence is CASSLTGGRDTEAFF. CDR3 nucleotide sequence: TGTGCCAGTAGTTTGACAGGGGGCCGGGACACTGAAGCTTTCTTT.